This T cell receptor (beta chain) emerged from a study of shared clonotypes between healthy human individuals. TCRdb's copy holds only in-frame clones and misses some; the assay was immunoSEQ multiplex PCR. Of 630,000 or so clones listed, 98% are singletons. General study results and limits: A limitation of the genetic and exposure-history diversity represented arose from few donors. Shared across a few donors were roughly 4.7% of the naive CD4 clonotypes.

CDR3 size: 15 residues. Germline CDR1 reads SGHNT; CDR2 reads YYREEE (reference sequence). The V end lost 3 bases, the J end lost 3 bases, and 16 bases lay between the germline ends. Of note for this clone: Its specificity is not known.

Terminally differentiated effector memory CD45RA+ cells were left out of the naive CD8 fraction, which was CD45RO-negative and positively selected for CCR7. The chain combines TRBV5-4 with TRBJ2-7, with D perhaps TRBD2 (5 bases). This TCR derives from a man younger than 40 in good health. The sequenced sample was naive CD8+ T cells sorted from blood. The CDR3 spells CASSSPTIEGYEQYF. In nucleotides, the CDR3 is TGTGCCAGCAGCTCCCCGACCATTGAGGGCTACGAGCAGTACTTC.